This T cell receptor beta chain derives from a study of blood T cell repertoires in COVID-19. Study at large: Italy, Spain and the United States were the sources of the convalescent and acute COVID-19 samples.

Original processing notes: Amplification with reference gene primers provided the estimates of nucleated cell counts. The assay was immunoSEQ multiplex PCR, and TCRdb's table has in-frame clones only and misses some. That table gives V, J and clone size, and the DNA gave D and trimming. In the table there are 120,000 or so clones, about 70% of which are singletons. With V trimmed by 6 bases and J by 3 bases, 13 bases remained unmatched. Per the germline V gene, CDR1 is MNHEY and CDR2 is SMNVEV (reference sequence). CDR3 length: 17 residues. This clone was detected only once. Sequencing used peripheral blood. This chain joins TRBV27 and TRBJ1-2, with 10 bases fitting TRBD1. The clonotype comes from a woman in her sixties or seventies with acute or convalescent COVID-19. CDR3 sequence reads: CASSRYGTGARDYGYTF. The CDR3 bases are TGTGCCAGCAGCCGATACGGGACAGGGGCTCGGGACTATGGCTACACCTTC.